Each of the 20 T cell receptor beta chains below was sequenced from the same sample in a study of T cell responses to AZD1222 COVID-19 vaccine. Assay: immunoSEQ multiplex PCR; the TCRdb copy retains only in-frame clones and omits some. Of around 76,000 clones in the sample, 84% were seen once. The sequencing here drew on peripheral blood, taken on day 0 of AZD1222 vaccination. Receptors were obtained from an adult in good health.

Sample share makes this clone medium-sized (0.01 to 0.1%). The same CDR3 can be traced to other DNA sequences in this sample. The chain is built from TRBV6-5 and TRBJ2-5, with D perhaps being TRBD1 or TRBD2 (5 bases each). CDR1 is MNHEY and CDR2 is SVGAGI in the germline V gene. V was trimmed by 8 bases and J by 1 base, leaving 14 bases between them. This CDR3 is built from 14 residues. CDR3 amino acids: CASGGSGGQETQYF. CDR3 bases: TGTGCCAGCGGAGGTAGTGGGGGCCAAGAGACCCAGTACTTC.

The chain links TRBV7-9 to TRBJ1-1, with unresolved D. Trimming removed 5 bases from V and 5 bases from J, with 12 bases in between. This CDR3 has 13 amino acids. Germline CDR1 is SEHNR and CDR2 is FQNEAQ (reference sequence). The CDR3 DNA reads TGTGCCAGCAGCCCGCGGACTGTAACTGAAGCTTTCTTT. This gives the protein CASSPRTVTEAFF.

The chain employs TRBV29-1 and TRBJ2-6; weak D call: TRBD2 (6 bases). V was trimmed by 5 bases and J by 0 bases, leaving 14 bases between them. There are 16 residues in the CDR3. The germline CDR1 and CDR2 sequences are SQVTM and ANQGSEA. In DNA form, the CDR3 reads TGCAGCGTTCTGGGCAGGGAGGACTCTGGGGCCAACGTCCTGACTTTC. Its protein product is CSVLGREDSGANVLTF.

The CDR3 protein is CASSPGPRGRNEQFF. The CDR3 nucleotides are TGTGCCAGCAGTCCAGGACCCAGGGGTCGCAATGAGCAGTTCTTC. This chain connects TRBV7-2 to TRBJ2-1; possible D gene TRBD1, 6 bases. This CDR3 has 15 residues. Trimming pared 6 bases from V and 6 bases from J, leaving 18 bases between. The germline V gene has CDR1 SGHTA and CDR2 FQGNSA.

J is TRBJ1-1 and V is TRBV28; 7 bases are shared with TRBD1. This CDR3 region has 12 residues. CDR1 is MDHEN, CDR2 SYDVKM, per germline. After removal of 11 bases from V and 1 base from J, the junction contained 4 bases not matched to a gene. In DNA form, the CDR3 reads TGTGCCGTCGGGACAGCGAACACTGAAGCTTTCTTT. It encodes CAVGTANTEAFF.

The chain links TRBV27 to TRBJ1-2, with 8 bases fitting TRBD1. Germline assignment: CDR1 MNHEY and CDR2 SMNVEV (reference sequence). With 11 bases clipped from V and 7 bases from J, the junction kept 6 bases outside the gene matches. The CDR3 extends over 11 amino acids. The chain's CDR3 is CAHPGGSGYTF. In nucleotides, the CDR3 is TGTGCCCATCCAGGGGGCTCTGGCTACACCTTC.

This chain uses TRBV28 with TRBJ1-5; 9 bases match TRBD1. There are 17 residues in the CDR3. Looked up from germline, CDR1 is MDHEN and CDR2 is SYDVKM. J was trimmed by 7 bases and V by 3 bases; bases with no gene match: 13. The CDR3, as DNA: TGTGCCAGCAGTTTGCCCACGGACAGGGGAGGAAGGCAGCCCCAGCATTTT. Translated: CASSLPTDRGGRQPQHF.

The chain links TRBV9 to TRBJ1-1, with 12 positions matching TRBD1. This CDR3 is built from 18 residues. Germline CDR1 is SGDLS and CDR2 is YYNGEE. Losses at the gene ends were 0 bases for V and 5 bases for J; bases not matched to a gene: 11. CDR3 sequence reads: CASSVGPGQGAIGTEAFF. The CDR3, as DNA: TGTGCCAGCAGCGTAGGACCGGGACAGGGGGCAATTGGTACTGAAGCTTTCTTT. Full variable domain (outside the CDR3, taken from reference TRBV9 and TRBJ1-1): DSGVTQTPKHLITATGQRVTLRCSPRSGDLSVYWYQQSLDQGLQFLIQYYNGEERAKGNILERFSAQQFPDLHSELNLSSLELGDSALYFCASSVGPGQGAIGTEAFFGQGTRLTVV.

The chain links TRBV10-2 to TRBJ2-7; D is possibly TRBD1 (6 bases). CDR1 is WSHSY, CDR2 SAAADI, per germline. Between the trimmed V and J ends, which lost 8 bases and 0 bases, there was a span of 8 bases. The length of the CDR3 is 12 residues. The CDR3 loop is CASGDISYEQYF. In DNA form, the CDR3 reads TGCGCCAGCGGGGACATCTCCTACGAGCAGTACTTC.

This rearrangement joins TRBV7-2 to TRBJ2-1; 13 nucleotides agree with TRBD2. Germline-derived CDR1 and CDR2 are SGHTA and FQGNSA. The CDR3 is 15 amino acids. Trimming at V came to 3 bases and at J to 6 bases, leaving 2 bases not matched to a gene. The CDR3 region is CASSFTSGGVNEQFF. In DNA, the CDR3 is TGTGCCAGCAGCTTCACTAGCGGGGGGGTCAATGAGCAGTTCTTC.

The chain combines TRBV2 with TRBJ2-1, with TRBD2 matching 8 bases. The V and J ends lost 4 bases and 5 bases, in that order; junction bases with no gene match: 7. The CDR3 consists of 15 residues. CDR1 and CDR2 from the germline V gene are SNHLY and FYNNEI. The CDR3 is CASSARTSQHNEQFF. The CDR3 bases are TGTGCCAGCAGTGCCCGGACTAGCCAACACAATGAGCAGTTCTTC. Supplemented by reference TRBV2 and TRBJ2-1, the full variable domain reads EPEVTQTPSHQVTQMGQEVILRCVPISNHLYFYWYRQILGQKVEFLVSFYNNEISEKSEIFDDQFSVERPDGSNFTLKIRSTKLEDSAMYFCASSARTSQHNEQFFGPGTRLTVL.

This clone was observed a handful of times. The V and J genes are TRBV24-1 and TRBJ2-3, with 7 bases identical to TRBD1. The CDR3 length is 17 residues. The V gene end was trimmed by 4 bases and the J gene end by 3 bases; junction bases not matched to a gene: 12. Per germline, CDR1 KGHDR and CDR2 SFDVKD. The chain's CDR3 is CATSDSPPRGLTDTQYF. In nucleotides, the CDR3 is TGTGCCACCAGTGACTCACCCCCCAGGGGGTTAACAGATACGCAGTATTTT.

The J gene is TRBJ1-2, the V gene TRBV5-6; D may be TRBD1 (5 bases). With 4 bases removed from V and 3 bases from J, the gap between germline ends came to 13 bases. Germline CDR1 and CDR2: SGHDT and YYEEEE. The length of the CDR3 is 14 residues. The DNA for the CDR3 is TGTGCCAGCAGCCTCTCAGGGATGGACTATGGCTACACCTTC. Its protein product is CASSLSGMDYGYTF.

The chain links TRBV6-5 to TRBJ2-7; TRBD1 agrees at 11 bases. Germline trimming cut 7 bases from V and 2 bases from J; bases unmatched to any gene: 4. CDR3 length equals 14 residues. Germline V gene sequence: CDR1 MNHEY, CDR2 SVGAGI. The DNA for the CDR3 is TGTGCCAGCACCCGGGACAGGGGGGCCTACGAGCAGTACTTC. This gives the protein CASTRDRGAYEQYF.

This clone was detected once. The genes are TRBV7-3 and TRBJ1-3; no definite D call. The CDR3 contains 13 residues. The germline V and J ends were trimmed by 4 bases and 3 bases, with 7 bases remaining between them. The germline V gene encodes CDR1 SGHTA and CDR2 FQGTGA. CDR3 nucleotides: TGTGCCAGCAGCTCGAATCATGGAAACACCATATATTTT. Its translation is CASSSNHGNTIYF.

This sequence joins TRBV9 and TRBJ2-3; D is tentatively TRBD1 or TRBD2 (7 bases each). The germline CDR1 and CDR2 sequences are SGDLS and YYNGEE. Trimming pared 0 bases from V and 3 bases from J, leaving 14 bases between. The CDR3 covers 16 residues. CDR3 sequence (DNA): TGTGCCAGCAGCGTAGCTATCCAGGGGGGGACAGATACGCAGTATTTT. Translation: CASSVAIQGGTDTQYF. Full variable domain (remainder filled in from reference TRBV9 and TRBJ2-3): DSGVTQTPKHLITATGQRVTLRCSPRSGDLSVYWYQQSLDQGLQFLIQYYNGEERAKGNILERFSAQQFPDLHSELNLSSLELGDSALYFCASSVAIQGGTDTQYFGPGTRLTVL.

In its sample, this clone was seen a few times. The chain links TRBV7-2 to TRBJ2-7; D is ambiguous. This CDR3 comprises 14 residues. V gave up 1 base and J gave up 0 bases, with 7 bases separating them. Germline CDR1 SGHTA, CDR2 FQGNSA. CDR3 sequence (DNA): TGTGCCAGCAGCTTAGAAGAGAGCTCCTACGAGCAGTACTTC. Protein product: CASSLEESSYEQYF.

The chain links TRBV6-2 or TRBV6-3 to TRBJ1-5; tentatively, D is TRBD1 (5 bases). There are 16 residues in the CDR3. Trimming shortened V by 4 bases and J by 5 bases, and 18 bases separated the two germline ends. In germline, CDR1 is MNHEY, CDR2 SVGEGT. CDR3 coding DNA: TGTGCCAGCAGTTCATCCGGAGGGGAAAGGGATCAGCCCCAGCATTTT. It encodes CASSSSGGERDQPQHF.

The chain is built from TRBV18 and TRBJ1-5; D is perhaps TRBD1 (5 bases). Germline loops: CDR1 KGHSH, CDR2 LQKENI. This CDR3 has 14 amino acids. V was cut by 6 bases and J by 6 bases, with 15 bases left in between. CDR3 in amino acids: CASSPGLGVQPQHF. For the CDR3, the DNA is TGTGCCAGCTCGCCAGGGTTGGGGGTTCAGCCCCAGCATTTT.

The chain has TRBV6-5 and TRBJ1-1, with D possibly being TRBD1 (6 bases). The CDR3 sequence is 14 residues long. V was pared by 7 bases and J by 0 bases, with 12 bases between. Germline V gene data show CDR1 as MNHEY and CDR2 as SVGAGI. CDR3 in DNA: TGTGCCAGCACTGGACAGTTTGTGAACACTGAAGCTTTCTTT. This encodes CASTGQFVNTEAFF.